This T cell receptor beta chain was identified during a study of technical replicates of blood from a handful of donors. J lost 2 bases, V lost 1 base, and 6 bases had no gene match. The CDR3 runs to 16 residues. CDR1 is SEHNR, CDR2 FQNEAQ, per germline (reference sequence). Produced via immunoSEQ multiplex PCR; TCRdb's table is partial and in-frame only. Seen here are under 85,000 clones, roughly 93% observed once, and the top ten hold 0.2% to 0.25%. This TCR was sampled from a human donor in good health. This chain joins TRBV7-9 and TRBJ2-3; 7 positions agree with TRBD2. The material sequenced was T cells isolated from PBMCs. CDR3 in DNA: TGTGCCAGCAGCTTAGGGCTAGCGGTCCTCACAGATACGCAGTATTTT. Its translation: CASSLGLAVLTDTQYF.